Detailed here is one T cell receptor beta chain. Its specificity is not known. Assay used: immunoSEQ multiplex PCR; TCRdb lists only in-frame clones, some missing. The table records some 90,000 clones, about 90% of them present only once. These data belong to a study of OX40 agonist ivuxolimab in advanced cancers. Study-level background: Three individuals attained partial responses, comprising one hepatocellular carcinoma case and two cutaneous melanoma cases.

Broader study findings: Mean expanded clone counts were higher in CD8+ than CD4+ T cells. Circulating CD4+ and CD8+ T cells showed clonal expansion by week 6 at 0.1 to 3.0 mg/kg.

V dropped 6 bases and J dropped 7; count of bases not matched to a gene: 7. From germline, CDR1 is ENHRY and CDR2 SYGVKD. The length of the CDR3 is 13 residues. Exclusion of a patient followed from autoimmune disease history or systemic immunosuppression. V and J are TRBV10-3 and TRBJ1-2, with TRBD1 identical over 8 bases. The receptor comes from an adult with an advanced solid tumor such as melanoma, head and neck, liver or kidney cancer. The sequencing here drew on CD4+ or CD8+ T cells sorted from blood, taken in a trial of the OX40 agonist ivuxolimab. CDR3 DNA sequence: TGTGCCATCAGCGGGGGGACAGGTTCTGGCTACACCTTC. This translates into CAISGGTGSGYTF.